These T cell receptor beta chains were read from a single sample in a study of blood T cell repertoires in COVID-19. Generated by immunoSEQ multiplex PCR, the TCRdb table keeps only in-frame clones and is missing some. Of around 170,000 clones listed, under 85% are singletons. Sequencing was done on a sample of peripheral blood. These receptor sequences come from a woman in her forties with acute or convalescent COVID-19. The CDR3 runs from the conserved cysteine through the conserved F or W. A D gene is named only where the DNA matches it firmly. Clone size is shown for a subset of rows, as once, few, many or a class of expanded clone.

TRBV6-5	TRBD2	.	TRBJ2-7	TGTGCCAGCAGTTACGCGGGAGGTAACTACGAGCAGTACTTC	CASSYAGGNYEQYF
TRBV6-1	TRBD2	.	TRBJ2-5	TGTGCCAGCAGCGAAGCGGGGGGGCAAGAGACCCAGTACTTC	CASSEAGGQETQYF
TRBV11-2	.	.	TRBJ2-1	TGTGCCAGCAGCTTAGAAGCGTTGCAGTTCTTC	CASSLEALQFF
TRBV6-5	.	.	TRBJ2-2	TGTGCCAGCAGTTTTCAGGGGCAGAACACCGGGGAGCTGTTTTTT	CASSFQGQNTGELFF
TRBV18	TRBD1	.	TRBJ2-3	TGTGCCAGCTCACCACAACAGGGGGAAGATACGCAGTATTTT	CASSPQQGEDTQYF
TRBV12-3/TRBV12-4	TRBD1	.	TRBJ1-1	TGTGCCAGCAGTTGGACAGGGGAAACTGAAGCTTTCTTT	CASSWTGETEAFF
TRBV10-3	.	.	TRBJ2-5	TGTGCCATCAGTGGTTCGACAGGCAGGGTTGGAGAGACCCAGTACTTC	CAISGSTGRVGETQYF
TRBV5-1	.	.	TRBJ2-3	TGCGCCAGCAGCCCGCAACTCACAGATACGCAGTATTTT	CASSPQLTDTQYF
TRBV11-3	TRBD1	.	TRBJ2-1	TGTGCCAGCAGCGGACAGGGGTCCTACAATGAGCAGTTCTTC	CASSGQGSYNEQFF
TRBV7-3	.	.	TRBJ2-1	TGTGCCAGCAGCTTGGGGGGGCCCATAACCTACAATGAGCAGTTCTTC	CASSLGGPITYNEQFF
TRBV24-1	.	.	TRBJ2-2	TGTGCCACCAGTGACTCTGGAGGGCAGAACACCGGGGAGCTGTTTTTT	CATSDSGGQNTGELFF
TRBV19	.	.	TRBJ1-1	TGTGCCAGTAGTATGGGGATGCGGGCTTGGAACACTGAAGCTTTCTTT	CASSMGMRAWNTEAFF
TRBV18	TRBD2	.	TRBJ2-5	TGTGCCAGCTCACCCCCGGGACTAGCGGGGGAAGAGACCCAGTACTTC	CASSPPGLAGEETQYF
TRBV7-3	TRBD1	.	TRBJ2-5	TGTGCCAGCAGCTCCGCCGGGACAGGGACCCAAGAGACCCAGTACTTC	CASSSAGTGTQETQYF
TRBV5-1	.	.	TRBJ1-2	TGCGCCAGCAGCTTGGCCTCATCCGGGACATGGGGGTACTATGGCTACACCTTC	CASSLASSGTWGYYGYTF
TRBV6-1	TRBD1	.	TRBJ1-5	TGTGCCAGCAGTGAACGGGACAGGTTCAATCAGCCCCAGCATTTT	CASSERDRFNQPQHF
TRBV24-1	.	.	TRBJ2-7	TGTGCCACCAGTGCGTGGGGGGGGGCCTCCTACGAGCAGTACTTC	CATSAWGGASYEQYF
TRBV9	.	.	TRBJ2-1	TGTGCCAGCAGCGTAGTCGAGGCCCACTACAATGAGCAGTTCTTC	CASSVVEAHYNEQFF
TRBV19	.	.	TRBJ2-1	TGTGCCACACGGGGGACGGCGTACAATGAGCAGTTCTTC	CATRGTAYNEQFF
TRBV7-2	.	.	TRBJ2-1	TGTGCCAGCAGCTGGAGGCAGGGGAGGGGTGAGCAGTTCTTC	CASSWRQGRGEQFF
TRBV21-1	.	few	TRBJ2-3	TGTGACCCTTGGCCGGCACTAGCGGGAACCACAGATACGCAGTATTTT	CDPWPALAGTTDTQYF
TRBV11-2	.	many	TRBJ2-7	TGTGCCAGCAGCTCGGACAGGATCCTAGGAGGGAGATTGGAATTC	CASSSDRILGGRLEF
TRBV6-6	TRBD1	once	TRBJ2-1	TGTGCCAGCAGACGATACCGGGACAGGGACAATGAGCAGTTCTTC	CASRRYRDRDNEQFF
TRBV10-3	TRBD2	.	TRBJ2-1	TGTGCCACAGGCGCGCGGGGGGGCGGGGCCAATGAGCAGTTCTTC	CATGARGGGANEQFF
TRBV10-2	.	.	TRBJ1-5	TGCGCCAGCAGTGAACGGTCCCGGGATCAGCCCCAGCATTTT	CASSERSRDQPQHF
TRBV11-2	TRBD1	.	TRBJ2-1	TGTGCCAGCAGCTCGGTCCGAGGACAGGAGCTATATGAGCAGTTCTTC	CASSSVRGQELYEQFF